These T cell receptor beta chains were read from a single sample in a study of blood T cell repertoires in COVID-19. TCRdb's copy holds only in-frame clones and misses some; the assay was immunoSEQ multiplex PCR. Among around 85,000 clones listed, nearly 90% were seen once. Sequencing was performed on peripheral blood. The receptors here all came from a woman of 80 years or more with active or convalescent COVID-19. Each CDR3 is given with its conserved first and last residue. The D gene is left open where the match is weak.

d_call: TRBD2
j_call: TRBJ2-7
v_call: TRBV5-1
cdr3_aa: CASSLVAGSGSSYEQYF

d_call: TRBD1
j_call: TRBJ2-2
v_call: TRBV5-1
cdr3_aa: CASSAGQGTGELFF

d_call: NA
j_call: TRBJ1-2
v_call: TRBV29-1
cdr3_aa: CSVEDDRTSYGYTF

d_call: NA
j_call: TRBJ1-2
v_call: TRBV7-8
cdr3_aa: CASSVAVGGAFNYGYTF

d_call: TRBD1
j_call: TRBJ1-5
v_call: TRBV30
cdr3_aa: CAWSSTRGLDQPQHF

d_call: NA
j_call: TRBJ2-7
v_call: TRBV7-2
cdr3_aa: CASSLERSREQYF

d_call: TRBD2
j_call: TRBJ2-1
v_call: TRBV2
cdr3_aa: CASSGLAGGGSYNEQFF

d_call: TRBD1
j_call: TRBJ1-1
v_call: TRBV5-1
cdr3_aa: CASSTGVGQGTEAFF

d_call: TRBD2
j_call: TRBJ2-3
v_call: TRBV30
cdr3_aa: CAWSVSSGRDTDTQYF

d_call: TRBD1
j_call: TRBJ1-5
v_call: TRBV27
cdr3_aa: CASSSRQGWQPQHF

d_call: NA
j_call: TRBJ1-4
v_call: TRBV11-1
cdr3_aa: CASSRAAATNEKLFF

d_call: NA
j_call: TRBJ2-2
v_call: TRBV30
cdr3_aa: CAWSVGAFGELFF

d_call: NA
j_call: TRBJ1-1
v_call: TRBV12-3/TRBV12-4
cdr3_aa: CASSNDYGEAFF

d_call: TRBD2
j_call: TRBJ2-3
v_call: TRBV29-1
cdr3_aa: CSASGVWGSGTDTQYF

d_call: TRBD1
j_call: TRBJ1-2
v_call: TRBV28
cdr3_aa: CASTTGQGRLYGYTF

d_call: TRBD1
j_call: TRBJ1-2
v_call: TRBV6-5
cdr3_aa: CASSSSYRGGYTF

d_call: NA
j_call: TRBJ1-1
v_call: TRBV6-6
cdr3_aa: CASSYSYRDTEAFF

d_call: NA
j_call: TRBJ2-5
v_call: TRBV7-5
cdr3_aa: CARSRGLAGEGETQYF

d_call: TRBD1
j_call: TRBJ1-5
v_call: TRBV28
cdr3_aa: CASSLYGTGGFGQPQHF

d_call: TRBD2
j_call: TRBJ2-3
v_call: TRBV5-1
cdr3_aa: CASSLDGTRVDTQYF